This record looks at one T cell receptor (beta chain) sequence and its context. The antigen is not known. Generated by immunoSEQ multiplex PCR, the TCRdb table keeps only in-frame clones and is missing some. The sample lists around 2,000,000 clones; roughly 95% were seen once. This sample is drawn from a study of shared clonotypes between healthy human individuals. V was clipped by 4 bases and J by 4 bases, with 13 bases between them. Germline loops: CDR1 SGHTA, CDR2 FQGNSA. The length of the CDR3 is 14 residues. It was CD45RO-negative cells, positively selected for CCR7, that made up naive CD8 cells, with terminally differentiated effector memory CD45RA+ cells excluded. All of the donors resided in Nashville, Tennessee, and each was a Caucasian adult. Findings and limits, study-wide: As a rule, naive subsets had a larger estimated richness than memory subsets.

Sequencing was carried out using naive CD8+ T cells sorted from blood. The chain joins TRBV7-2 to TRBJ1-2; no clear D. This TCR came from a man younger than 35 in good health. The chain's CDR3 is CASSSEYRVYGYTF. CDR3 sequence (DNA): TGTGCCAGCAGCTCGGAATATAGGGTCTATGGCTACACCTTC.